This T cell receptor beta chain was sequenced in a study of cytomegalovirus exposure and HLA in healthy donors. Background on the study: The platform used for the 120 or so validation repertoires matched that of the 600 to 800 first-cohort repertoires, a later analysis reported.

Study-wide findings and caveats: Rare TCR sequences predominated, though certain public TCRs were found in many donors. Roughly 170 TCR beta chains were listed as cytomegalovirus-associated. With high specificity and sensitivity, the classifier reportedly diagnosed cytomegalovirus status.

The junction had 9 bases not matched to a gene; V was cut back by 1 base and J by 6 bases. CDR3 length: 16 amino acids. Germline lookup yields CDR1 SGHVS and CDR2 FNYEAQ. The data were produced by immunoSEQ multiplex PCR, yet TCRdb's version contains in-frame clones alone and is incomplete. This table holds roughly 100,000 clones, 88% found once. This clone was observed once. Its antigen remains unknown. Material: PBMCs. The receptor was derived from a woman younger than 35 in good health and CMV-seropositive. The V call is TRBV7-6, the J call TRBJ2-3; 8 bases match TRBD2. The CDR3 protein is CASSLVGAGAMDTQYF. CDR3 DNA: TGTGCCAGCAGCTTAGTGGGAGCGGGGGCGATGGATACGCAGTATTTT.